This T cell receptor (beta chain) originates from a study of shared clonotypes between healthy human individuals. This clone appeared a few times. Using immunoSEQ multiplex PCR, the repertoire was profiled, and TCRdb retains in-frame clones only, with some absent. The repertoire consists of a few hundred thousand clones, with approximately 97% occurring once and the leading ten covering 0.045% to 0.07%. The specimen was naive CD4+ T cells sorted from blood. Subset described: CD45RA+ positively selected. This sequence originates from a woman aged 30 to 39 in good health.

The DNA of the CDR3 is TGCGCCAGCAGCTCGCCCGGGACAGGGGCGGAAAAACTGTTTTTT. It is translated as CASSSPGTGAEKLFF. V and J are TRBV5-1 and TRBJ1-4; TRBD1 aligns across 10 bases. Germline V gene sequence: CDR1 SGHRS, CDR2 YFSETQ. The junction had 7 bases not matched to a gene; V was cut back by 3 bases and J by 8 bases. The CDR3 contains 15 residues.